Described below is a single T cell receptor (beta chain) sequence and its context. Its antigen remains unknown. The same CDR3 can be traced to other DNA sequences in this sample. The data originate from a study of shared clonotypes between healthy human individuals. Whole-study results and caveats: Few donors limited the genetic and exposure-history diversity represented. Among a few donors, roughly 5.4% of naive CD4 clonotypes were found in common.

The table came from immunoSEQ multiplex PCR; TCRdb's copy has only in-frame clones and leaves some out. The sample has about 2 million clones, over 85% seen once; the top ten hold 1% to 1.3%. Trimming removed 1 base at V and 2 bases at J, with 10 bases between. CDR1 is SGDLS, CDR2 YYNGEE, per germline. The CDR3 extends over 14 amino acids. CD8 cells classed as naive were CD45RO-negative and positively selected for CCR7, excluding terminally differentiated effector memory CD45RA+ cells. The sequence was collected from a man between 18 and 35 years old in good health. Sequenced sample: naive CD8+ T cells sorted from blood. This chain joins TRBV9 and TRBJ2-7; D ambiguous. CDR3 sequence: CASSVSDGTYEQYF. CDR3 DNA: TGTGCCAGCAGCGTATCGGACGGAACCTACGAGCAGTACTTC.